The table lists the clone carrying this T cell receptor beta chain with a few counts. What it binds is unknown. The entry originates in a study of vaccination and CD4 T cells after COVID-19. Study as a whole: Everyone enrolled got two doses of BNT162b2 or mRNA-1273 vaccine. Median time from COVID diagnosis to post-COVID sampling was about 100 days (35 to 161). Ranging from 14 to 241, the interval between dose two and post-vaccine sampling had a median of about 72 days. SARS-CoV-2, HCoV-NL63, HCoV-OC43 and HCoV-229E supplied the overlapping spike peptides used to stimulate cells.

The V segment lost 4 bases and the J segment 5 bases; nucleotides outside the gene matches: 6. Germline V gene sequence: CDR1 LNHDA, CDR2 SQIVND (reference sequence). The CDR3 runs to 14 residues. Treatment specified: approximately 9-day PBMC culture with coronavirus spike peptide pools or control peptides (ViraFEST assay). Sequencing of the DNA from cultured CD4+ T cells was carried out with the Oncomine TCR Beta short-read assay. From the PCR reads, TCRdb called clonotypes with MiXCR, one entry per CDR3 protein. The table has 20,000 to 30,000 distinct CDR3 sequences, around two fifths seen once. The TCR was taken from a human donor who had recovered from COVID-19. The sequencing input was CD4+ T cells from blood, cultured in vitro. This chain joins TRBV19 and TRBJ1-2, with 8 bases fitting TRBD1. The CDR3 bases are TGTGCCAGTAGTACCAATCAGGGGGCGTATGGCTACACCTTC. Translation: CASSTNQGAYGYTF. The entire variable domain, with the rest obtained from reference TRBV19 and TRBJ1-2, is as follows: DGGITQSPKYLFRKEGQNVTLSCEQNLNHDAMYWYRQDPGQGLRLIYYSQIVNDFQKGDIAEGYSVSREKKESFPLTVTSAQKNPTAFYLCASSTNQGAYGYTFGSGTRLTVV.